This T cell receptor (beta chain) was profiled in a study of monozygotic twins with inflammatory bowel disease. The CDR3 covers 12 residues. CDR1 and CDR2 from the germline V gene are SGDLS and YYNGEE. Blood samples of 2 to 2.5 ml were drawn from every donor. General study results and limits: Findings did not support one strong IBD-associated signal or clonotype.

TCRdb reprocessed the 5' RACE reads and stores each CDR3 protein as one record, lacking DNA. Reported are 80,000 or so distinct CDR3 sequences; the ten largest clones contain around 7.2%. Turning to this clonotype: Its antigen remains unknown.

The rearrangement uses TRBV9 and TRBJ1-2; TCRdb's D call of TRBD1 is untestable without DNA. The receptor was derived from a human donor with ulcerative colitis or Crohn's disease, or a healthy co-twin of an affected twin (not recorded which). The specimen was blood. The CDR3 loop reads CASRDRVDGYTF. Supplemented by reference TRBV9 and TRBJ1-2, the full variable domain reads DSGVTQTPKHLITATGQRVTLRCSPRSGDLSVYWYQQSLDQGLQFLIQYYNGEERAKGNILERFSAQQFPDLHSELNLSSLELGDSALYFCASRDRVDGYTFGSGTRLTVV.